These 16 T cell receptor beta chains were sequenced from one sample in a study of blood T cell repertoires in COVID-19. Profiled with immunoSEQ multiplex PCR; TCRdb holds only in-frame clones, not every one. Of around 100,000 clones detected, about 89% appear once; the ten largest clones hold 3.5% to 4%. Sequencing was done on a sample of peripheral blood. The source is an older woman with acute or convalescent COVID-19.

The rearrangement uses TRBV6-5 and TRBJ2-3; perhaps TRBD1 as D (6 bases). The germline V and J ends were trimmed by 7 bases and 6 bases, with 17 bases remaining between them. The CDR3 is 14 amino acids. The germline V gene encodes CDR1 MNHEY and CDR2 SVGAGI. CDR3 coding DNA: TGTGCCAGCACTACAGGACAGTCCGTCGATACGCAGTATTTT. Amino acid sequence: CASTTGQSVDTQYF.

V usage is TRBV25-1 and J usage is TRBJ1-1, with D possibly TRBD1 on 5 matching bases. Trimming shortened V by 4 bases and J by 1 base, and 13 bases separated the two germline ends. Per germline, CDR1 MGHDK and CDR2 SYGVNS. This CDR3 has 15 amino acids. The CDR3 bases are TGTGCCAGCAGTGTATTAGGGGCGCCGAACACTGAAGCTTTCTTT. Its protein is CASSVLGAPNTEAFF.

V gene TRBV30 combines with J gene TRBJ1-5, with 9 nucleotides matching TRBD1. CDR1 and CDR2 from the germline V gene are GTSNPN and SVGIG (reference sequence). The CDR3 sequence is 19 residues long. Losses at the gene ends were 0 bases for V and 0 bases for J; bases not matched to a gene: 12. The CDR3 DNA is TGTGCCTGGAGTGTAAGGGGGACAGGGCAAGGGATTAGCAATCAGCCCCAGCATTTT. It specifies CAWSVRGTGQGISNQPQHF. The full variable domain, completed using reference TRBV30 and TRBJ1-5, is SQTIHQWPATLVQPVGSPLSLECTVEGTSNPNLYWYRQAAGRGLQLLFYSVGIGQISSEVPQNLSASRPQDRQFILSSKKLLLSDSGFYLCAWSVRGTGQGISNQPQHFGDGTRLSIL.

The chain carries TRBV12-3 or TRBV12-4 and TRBJ1-1; 8 positions agree with TRBD1. J lost 4 bases, V lost 4 bases, and 2 bases had no gene match. The CDR3 contains 13 residues. The CDR3 reads CASSYQGATEAFF. The CDR3, as DNA: TGTGCCAGCAGTTACCAGGGGGCCACTGAAGCTTTCTTT.

The chain is built from TRBV7-2 and TRBJ2-3, with 11 bases identical to TRBD2. The V gene's germline CDR1 is SGHTA and CDR2 FQGNSA. V was clipped by 5 bases and J by 4 bases; unmatched bases: 8. This CDR3 is built from 16 residues. The CDR3 spells CASSQRLAGGSDTQYF. The CDR3 coding sequence is TGTGCCAGCAGCCAACGGCTAGCGGGAGGCTCAGATACGCAGTATTTT. The full variable domain, with the rest looked up from reference TRBV7-2 and TRBJ2-3, is GAGVSQSPSNKVTEKGKDVELRCDPISGHTALYWYRQSLGQGLEFLIYFQGNSAPDKSGLPSDRFSAERTGGSVSTLTIQRTQQEDSAVYLCASSQRLAGGSDTQYFGPGTRLTVL.

This chain uses TRBV12-3 or TRBV12-4 with TRBJ1-1; no definite D call. This CDR3 is built from 13 residues. Trimming took off 3 bases at V and 1 base at J, with 6 bases between the two ends. The CDR3 DNA reads TGTGCCAGCAGTTTCCTAGCGAACACTGAAGCTTTCTTT. It encodes CASSFLANTEAFF.

The chain uses TRBV24-1 and TRBJ2-1; no firm D call. The CDR3 loop spans 14 amino acids. Germline CDR1 reads KGHDR; CDR2 reads SFDVKD. V lost 5 bases and J 7 bases, leaving 14 bases between the germline ends. The CDR3 loop reads CATSGHADRNEQFF. The CDR3 coding sequence is TGTGCCACCAGTGGACACGCCGACCGTAATGAGCAGTTCTTC.

The V and J genes are TRBV10-3 and TRBJ2-7; D is uncertain. Trimming took 0 bases from V and 5 from J, leaving 8 bases between them. Germline V gene data show CDR1 as ENHRY and CDR2 as SYGVKD. The CDR3 is 13 residues long. CDR3 nucleotide sequence: TGTGCCATCAGTGAGTCGATCGAGGACGAGCAGTACTTC. This encodes CAISESIEDEQYF.

J is TRBJ2-3 and V is TRBV28; 10 bases are a match to TRBD2. Germline V gives CDR1 MDHEN, CDR2 SYDVKM. This CDR3 region has 17 residues. V lost 4 bases to trimming and J lost 4 bases; unmatched junction nucleotides: 11. CDR3 coding DNA: TGTGCCAGCAGTTACACGACCGGGACTAGCGTGCCAGATACGCAGTATTTT. Translation gives CASSYTTGTSVPDTQYF.

V gene TRBV6-5 combines with J gene TRBJ1-3; no firm D call. CDR3 length: 14 amino acids. CDR1 MNHEY and CDR2 SVGAGI come from the germline V gene. V shed 4 bases and J shed 1 base, with 8 bases lying between them. CDR3 DNA sequence: TGTGCCAGCAGTTTCCGCAGGTCTGGAAACACCATATATTTT. This codes for CASSFRRSGNTIYF.

This clone has a single count. The DNA for the CDR3 is TGTGCCAGCAGCGTAGGTCAACAGGGTGTGTCAGAGACCCAGTACTTC. This sequence encodes CASSVGQQGVSETQYF. The gene calls are TRBV9 and TRBJ2-5; perhaps TRBD1 as D (6 bases). CDR1 and CDR2 from the germline V gene are SGDLS and YYNGEE. The length of the CDR3 is 16 residues. The V and J ends lost 0 bases and 4 bases respectively, with 16 bases between them.

The gene calls are TRBV7-2 and TRBJ1-6; D unclear. This CDR3 spans 13 amino acids. Germline values: CDR1 SGHTA, CDR2 FQGNSA. The V gene lost 5 bases and the J gene lost 19 bases, with 21 bases spanning the gap. CDR3 protein: CASSAVGVRELHF. The CDR3 bases are TGTGCCAGCAGCGCCGTGGGAGTCAGAGAGTTGCACTTT.

J is TRBJ2-3 and V is TRBV19, with 7 nucleotides matching TRBD2. This CDR3 comprises 13 residues. Germline CDR1 is LNHDA and CDR2 is SQIVND (reference sequence). The V and J ends lost 6 bases and 9 bases, in that order; junction bases with no gene match: 9. As DNA, the CDR3 is TGTGCCAGTAGGGCCTCACGACTAGCCACGCAGTATTTT. Its protein product is CASRASRLATQYF.

This chain links TRBV5-5 with TRBJ1-1; maybe TRBD1 (6 bases). CDR1 is SGHKS and CDR2 is YYEKEE in the germline V gene (reference sequence). This CDR3 is built from 14 residues. Trimming stripped 4 bases from V and 8 bases from J, with 18 bases between. The DNA for the CDR3 is TGTGCCAGCAGCGGCCGACGACAGGCTCCCGAAGCTTTCTTT. It yields the protein CASSGRRQAPEAFF.

V and J are TRBV7-2 and TRBJ1-4, with D possibly TRBD1 on 5 matching bases. There are 15 residues in the CDR3. Trimming cost V 2 bases and J 5 bases, with 12 bases left between them. Germline loops: CDR1 SGHTA, CDR2 FQGNSA. The CDR3 spells CASSLSSGTNEKLFF. As DNA, the CDR3 is TGTGCCAGCAGCTTAAGCAGCGGGACGAATGAAAAACTGTTTTTT.

The chain has TRBV2 and TRBJ1-6, with 7 bases fitting TRBD1. The CDR3 covers 16 residues. Germline V CDR1 and CDR2: SNHLY, FYNNEI. V was pared by 9 bases and J by 3 bases, with 11 bases of the junction left unmatched. The CDR3 DNA reads TGTGCCAGATCCTCGGGGACAGAAAACTATAATTCACCCCTCCACTTT. It translates to CARSSGTENYNSPLHF. The full variable domain, with the rest looked up from reference TRBV2 and TRBJ1-6, is EPEVTQTPSHQVTQMGQEVILRCVPISNHLYFYWYRQILGQKVEFLVSFYNNEISEKSEIFDDQFSVERPDGSNFTLKIRSTKLEDSAMYFCARSSGTENYNSPLHFGNGTRLTVT.